This T cell receptor beta chain was identified during a study of blood T cells in healthy people across ages. Notes on the study in general: With naive T cell percentage, TCR beta diversity showed a strong correlation.

CDR1 LGHNT and CDR2 FRNRAP come from the germline V gene. There are 12 residues in the CDR3. V lost 4 bases and J 2 bases, leaving 5 bases between the germline ends. The second PCR ran roughly 7 to 11 cycles with a sample-barcoded 5' primer and J-beta primers. TCRdb re-analysed the 5' RACE reads in MiXCR, keeping a single row per CDR3 protein. In the table there are hundreds of thousands of distinct CDR3 sequences, roughly 44% of which are singletons. Concerning this clonotype: Antigen specificity is unknown.

The chain is built from TRBV12-5 and TRBJ1-2; D is undetermined. The sequenced sample consisted of blood. This TCR was recovered from a man in his 60s in good health. This CDR3 reads CASGWENYGYTF. CDR3 nucleotides: TGTGCTAGTGGTTGGGAAAACTATGGCTACACCTTC.